This T cell receptor beta chain stems from a study of human CD8 memory T cell subsets. PBMC were obtained from the buffy coats of healthy donors. This clonotype ranks as medium-sized in terms of frequency. UMI-labeled 5' RACE was used, and it produced the TCR beta libraries. TCRdb re-called the 5' RACE reads and gives one entry per CDR3 protein, without DNA. The specimen's table records roughly 18,000 distinct CDR3 sequences. CDR1 is MGHRA, CDR2 YSYEKL, per germline. The length of the CDR3 is 16 residues. Sample: CD8+ T cells from PBMCs. The TCR originated in a human donor in good health. This rearrangement joins TRBV4-1 to TRBJ1-2. Here the CDR3 reads CASSQADADSLYGYTF.